A selection of T cell receptor beta chains follows, all from one sample in a study of CD8 T cells in ankylosing spondylitis. MiXCR was run by TCRdb on the 5' RACE reads, yielding one entry per CDR3 protein. The sample consists of almost 45,000 distinct CDR3 sequences, approximately 9.9% of them appearing once. Sequenced input: blood, either unsorted or a sorted T cell fraction (not recorded which). The receptors come from a male donor with ankylosing spondylitis or in good health (not recorded which). CDR3s leave out the opening cysteine and the closing phenylalanine or tryptophan. The order of the fields is V gene, J gene, CDR3 length, clone size, CDR3 protein. Some rows mark clone size as missing; the rest say once, few, many or name a class of expanded clone.

>TRBV5-1|TRBJ2-5|13|NA
ASSFQARESETQY
>TRBV5-4|TRBJ2-1|14|many
ASSLSGGLSYNEQF
>TRBV5-1|TRBJ2-7|15|many
ASSATTGGIRSYEQY
>TRBV12-3/TRBV12-4|TRBJ2-5|12|medium-sized
ASSSAAVQETQY
>TRBV9|TRBJ1-1|13|many
ASSGSTGRVTEAF
>TRBV24-1|TRBJ2-1|16|NA
AASDPHGAGTRGNEQF
>TRBV24-1|TRBJ1-5|11|many
ATGRDGNQPQH
>TRBV3-1|TRBJ2-2|10|NA
ASSQGAGELF
>TRBV3-1|TRBJ2-7|10|many
ASSPRGYEQY
>TRBV29-1|TRBJ1-2|10|few
SVEGTHYGYT
>TRBV5-1|TRBJ1-1|15|many
ASSSDIPTGGRAEAF
>TRBV12-3/TRBV12-4|TRBJ1-5|12|many
ASSTALYGQPQH
>TRBV29-1|TRBJ2-7|11|many
SVEGAPDYEQY
>TRBV20-1|TRBJ1-5|12|many
SAGRDPGGEPQH
>TRBV2|TRBJ1-1|11|NA
ASSALGNTEAF
>TRBV9|TRBJ2-7|17|many
ASSASGTGVVSVRGEQY